The 10 T cell receptor beta chains presented below share a single source sample, sequenced in a study of T cell responses to AZD1222 COVID-19 vaccine. The data were produced by immunoSEQ multiplex PCR, yet TCRdb's version contains in-frame clones alone and is incomplete. Of more than 150,000 clones in the sample, 80% to 90% are singletons; the top ten hold over 6%. The sequencing used peripheral blood, collected after recovery from COVID-19. These receptor sequences come from an adult who had recovered from COVID-19.

This chain joins TRBV20-1 and TRBJ1-3; TRBD1 matches 9 bases. The J segment lost 0 bases and the V segment lost 3 bases, leaving 9 bases of the junction unmatched. CDR1 DFQATT and CDR2 SNEGSKA come from the germline V gene (reference sequence). The CDR3 is made up of 17 amino acids. The CDR3 bases are TGCAGTGCTAGTCCGGGACAGGGTAAACTCTCTGGAAACACCATATATTTT. Residues: CSASPGQGKLSGNTIYF.

The chain has TRBV6-2 or TRBV6-3 and TRBJ1-1; 7 bases agree with TRBD1. Germline V lookup: CDR1 MNHEY, CDR2 SVGEGT. CDR3 length: 13 amino acids. Trimming cost V 6 bases and J 5 bases; bases outside gene matches: 6. The CDR3 region is CASRPTGETEAFF. Here the CDR3 DNA reads TGTGCCAGCAGGCCTACAGGGGAAACTGAAGCTTTCTTT.

This chain connects TRBV4-2 to TRBJ1-1; D possibly corresponds to TRBD1 (5 bases). The V end was cut by 0 bases, the J end by 11 bases, with 25 bases between. Germline V gene lookup returns CDR1 LGHNA and CDR2 YNFKEQ. The CDR3 is made up of 17 amino acids. The CDR3 reads CASSQDGLQGAGKGAFF. The CDR3 DNA sequence: TGTGCCAGCAGCCAAGATGGGCTTCAGGGTGCCGGGAAGGGTGCTTTCTTT.

The V and J genes are TRBV7-2 and TRBJ2-7, with 8 bases lining up with TRBD2. Germline lookup yields CDR1 SGHTA and CDR2 FQGNSA. CDR3 length: 16 residues. The ends lost 5 bases at V and 7 bases at J; junction bases unmatched: 16. The CDR3 coding sequence is TGTGCCAGCAGCCCAACCAGGGCGGGGGGTACTTGGGAGCAGTACTTC. Protein product: CASSPTRAGGTWEQYF. The full variable domain, rest sourced from reference TRBV7-2 and TRBJ2-7, is GAGVSQSPSNKVTEKGKDVELRCDPISGHTALYWYRQSLGQGLEFLIYFQGNSAPDKSGLPSDRFSAERTGGSVSTLTIQRTQQEDSAVYLCASSPTRAGGTWEQYFGPGTRLTVT.

V and J are TRBV23-1 and TRBJ2-1; D gene uncertain. TRBV23-1 is annotated as an ORF whose role is uncertain. Trimming pared 8 bases from V and 2 bases from J, leaving 7 bases between. This CDR3 comprises 12 residues. The CDR3 DNA follows: TGCGCCAGCCCGCCCCCCTACAATGAGCAGTTCTTC. Translating gives CASPPPYNEQFF.

This clone came up a few times. The sample contains more than one DNA sequence encoding this CDR3. The chain employs TRBV7-9 and TRBJ2-3, with D unclear. The germline V and J ends were trimmed by 1 base and 0 bases, with 5 bases remaining between them. Germline loops: CDR1 SEHNR, CDR2 FQNEAQ (reference sequence). This CDR3 comprises 14 residues. The CDR3 nucleotides are TGTGCCAGCAGCTTAGGGGCGAGCACAGATACGCAGTATTTT. Amino acid sequence: CASSLGASTDTQYF.

The rearrangement links TRBV6-5 to TRBJ1-2; D call uncertain. This CDR3 is 12 amino acids long. CDR1 is MNHEY and CDR2 is SVGAGI in the germline V gene. Trimming removed 0 bases from V and 2 bases from J, with 1 base in between. CDR3 region: CASSYSNYGYTF. CDR3 in DNA: TGTGCCAGCAGTTACTCGAACTATGGCTACACCTTC.

In its sample, this clone was seen once. The rearrangement links TRBV3-1 (or the pseudogene TRBV3-2) to TRBJ1-2, with D possibly matching TRBD1 (5 bases). With 2 bases removed from V and 5 bases from J, the gap between germline ends came to 15 bases. The germline gives CDR1 LGHDT, CDR2 YNNKEL (reference sequence). The CDR3 consists of 15 residues. CDR3: CASSQMIGGEYGYTF. The CDR3 nucleotides are TGTGCCAGCAGCCAAATGATCGGGGGGGAATATGGCTACACCTTC.

This chain uses TRBV19 with TRBJ2-5; 7 bases line up with TRBD1. The CDR3 runs to 13 residues. Trimming removed 5 bases from V and 6 bases from J; junction bases left unmatched: 6. CDR1 is LNHDA and CDR2 is SQIVND in the germline V gene (reference sequence). The CDR3 nucleotides read TGTGCCAGTAGTGGCGCCAGGGGGAAGACCCAGTACTTC. It translates to CASSGARGKTQYF. The entire variable domain, with the rest obtained from reference TRBV19 and TRBJ2-5, is as follows: DGGITQSPKYLFRKEGQNVTLSCEQNLNHDAMYWYRQDPGQGLRLIYYSQIVNDFQKGDIAEGYSVSREKKESFPLTVTSAQKNPTAFYLCASSGARGKTQYFGPGTRLLVL.

The table lists this clone with a count of one. The J gene is TRBJ2-7, the V gene TRBV19; TRBD2 aligns across 7 bases. The CDR3 sequence is 15 residues long. Looked up from germline, CDR1 is LNHDA and CDR2 is SQIVND (reference sequence). V lost 5 bases, J lost 1 base, and 8 bases stayed unmatched. As DNA, the CDR3 is TGTGCCAGTAGTCACCCGGGGGGTGGATCCTACGAGCAGTACTTC. It encodes CASSHPGGGSYEQYF.